This T cell receptor (beta chain) was captured by sequencing in a study of T-cell memory formation after mild COVID-19. Whole-study context: TCR clusters were largely donor specific. Study-wide findings and caveats: Memory cells collected pre-infection included some clones that later responded, suggesting cross-reactive memory joined. Shrinking CD4+ clones resided mostly in CM and EM, and CD8+ ones in EMRA. A second wave of clones peaked on day 37, and their SARS-CoV-2 specificity went unconfirmed.

The V gene lost 3 bases and the J gene lost 2 bases, with 13 bases spanning the gap. The CDR3 is 16 residues long. TCRdb used MiXCR to reprocess the 5' RACE reads, holding one entry per CDR3 protein. The table lists 400,000 to 450,000 distinct CDR3 sequences, 15% to 20% of them singletons. This clonotype was seen many times. Its target is unknown. The TCR sequence derives from a man aged 18-30 years who had mild COVID-19 (a few samples of this study predate the infection). Cell type and time point are not known. Sequencing input: PBMCs or a T cell subset sorted from them (not recorded which). The chain recombines TRBV12-3 or TRBV12-4 with TRBJ2-2; a possible D gene is TRBD1 (5 bases). The CDR3 DNA reads as TGTGCCAGCAGTTTGAATTCCAGGGAAAACACCGGGGAGCTGTTTTTT. It translates to CASSLNSRENTGELFF.